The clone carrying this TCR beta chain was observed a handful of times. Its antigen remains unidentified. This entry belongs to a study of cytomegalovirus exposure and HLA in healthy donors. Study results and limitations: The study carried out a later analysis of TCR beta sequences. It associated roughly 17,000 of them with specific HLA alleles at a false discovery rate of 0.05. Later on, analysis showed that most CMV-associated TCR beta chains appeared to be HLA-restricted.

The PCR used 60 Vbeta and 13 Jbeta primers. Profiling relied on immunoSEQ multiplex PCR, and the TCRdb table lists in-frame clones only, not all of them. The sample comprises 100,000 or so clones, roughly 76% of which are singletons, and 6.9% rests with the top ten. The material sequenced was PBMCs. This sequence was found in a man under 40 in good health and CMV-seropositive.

CDR3 sequence (DNA): TGCGCCAGCAGCCAAACCGGGACAGAGGGGGAGACCCAGTACTTC. Protein product: CASSQTGTEGETQYF. The V gene is TRBV4-1, the J gene TRBJ2-5; 7 bases line up with TRBD1. CDR1 is MGHRA, CDR2 YSYEKL, per germline. Trimming removed 2 bases from V and 5 bases from J; junction bases left unmatched: 8. The CDR3 has 15 amino acids.